This TCR beta chain derives from a study of molecular identifiers for immune sequencing clone quantification. Methods described previously were used for bulk TCR libraries, and listed TCR primers were applied. TCRdb reanalysed the PCR reads using MiXCR and keeps one entry per CDR3 protein. The sample holds over 60,000 distinct CDR3 sequences, about 20% seen once. In its sample, this clonotype was seen many times. The target antigen is unknown. Germline CDR1 and CDR2: ENHRY and SYGVKD. V gave up 2 bases and J gave up 0 bases; unmatched junction bases: 13. The CDR3 covers 19 residues. General observations from the study: A shared barcode on identical TCR molecules could lead to underestimated sizes for highly expanded clones. Clones exceeding 20 RNA copies carried over 99% of effector molecules but under 1% of naive-cell molecules.

The clonotype was recovered from a human donor in good health. Some libraries in this study had Jurkat cell RNA spiked in. The rearrangement joins TRBV10-3 to TRBJ1-5; 7 nucleotides match TRBD1. Input material: naive CD8+ T cells from blood, with Jurkat cell RNA spiked in. Subset denoted: FACS-sorted CD8+CD4-CCR7+CD45RA+ naive T cells. CDR3 residues: CAISESRGRMGYSNQPQHF. The DNA of the CDR3 is TGTGCCATCAGTGAGAGCAGGGGGAGGATGGGTTATAGCAATCAGCCCCAGCATTTT.